This TCR beta chain was sequenced for a study of cytomegalovirus exposure and HLA in healthy donors. Whole-study results and caveats: As a later analysis showed, a missense DCLRE1C variant was linked to trimming of TCR beta V- and J-genes. Further analysis, carried out later, found HLA-associated TCR beta chains more clonally expanded than equally common other chains. Prior analysis indicated that the majority of TCR beta V segments exhibited productivity approximately 90% or approximately 30% of the time.

A note on this clone: Its cognate antigen is unknown.

This PCR relied on a set of 60 Vbeta primers and 13 Jbeta primers. The repertoire was sequenced with immunoSEQ multiplex PCR; TCRdb's copy has only in-frame clones and lacks some. The repertoire includes around 250,000 clones, about 86% of them detected once, and about 7.5% sits in the top ten. The sample consisted of PBMCs. This clonotype was obtained from an older woman in good health and CMV-seropositive.

The CDR3 sequence is CASSIGIQTGNQPQHF. Written as DNA, the CDR3 is TGTGCCAGTAGTATTGGGATACAAACAGGGAATCAGCCCCAGCATTTT. The genes are TRBV19 and TRBJ1-5, with D tentatively TRBD1 (6 bases). The CDR3 covers 16 residues. Per germline, CDR1 LNHDA and CDR2 SQIVND (reference sequence). The ends were cut back, 3 bases at V and 4 bases at J, with 16 bases in the middle.